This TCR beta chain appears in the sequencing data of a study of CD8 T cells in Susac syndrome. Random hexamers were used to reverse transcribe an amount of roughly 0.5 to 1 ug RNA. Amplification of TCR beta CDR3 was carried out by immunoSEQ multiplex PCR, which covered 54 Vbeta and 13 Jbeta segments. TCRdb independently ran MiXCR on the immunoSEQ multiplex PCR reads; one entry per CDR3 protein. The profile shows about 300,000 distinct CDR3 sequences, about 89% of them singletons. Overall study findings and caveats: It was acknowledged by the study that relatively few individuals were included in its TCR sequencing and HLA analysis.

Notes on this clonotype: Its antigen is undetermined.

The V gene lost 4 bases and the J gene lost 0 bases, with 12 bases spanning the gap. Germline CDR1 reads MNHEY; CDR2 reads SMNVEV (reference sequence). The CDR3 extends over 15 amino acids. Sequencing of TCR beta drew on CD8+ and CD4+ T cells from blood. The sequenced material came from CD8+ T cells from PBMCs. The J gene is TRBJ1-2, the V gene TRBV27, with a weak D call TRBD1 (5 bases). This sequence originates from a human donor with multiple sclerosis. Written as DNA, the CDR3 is TGTGCCAGCAGTTCCCATCGACAGACTAACTATGGCTACACCTTC. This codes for CASSSHRQTNYGYTF.